These 22 T cell receptor beta chains were all obtained from the same sample, sequenced in a study of cytomegalovirus exposure and HLA in healthy donors (dated by TCRdb to about 2017). Library prep was done by the immunoSEQ multiplex PCR assay. The multiplex PCR relied on a mix of 60 forward primers for TCR Vbeta segments and 13 reverse primers for TCR Jbeta segments. Here the immuneACCESS table is served through TCRdb, limited to in-frame sequences with V and J called. Missing clones are a known gap in these copies; in checked studies unresolved V genes cover under half, and the rest lacks a known reason. This sample has 150,000 to 200,000 clones in its table, and more than 65% of those were observed once. About 6% of the sample rests with the top ten. The sample taken for sequencing was PBMCs. Receptors were obtained from a woman in her twenties or thirties in good health and CMV-seropositive.

Of note for this clone: One end of the junction is discordant with germline, which a read error may explain. This chain joins TRBV6-6 and TRBJ1-5, with D tentatively TRBD1 (6 bases). Germline CDR1 reads MNHNY; CDR2 reads SVGAGI (reference sequence). This CDR3 contains 13 residues. The CDR3 sequence: CASSTENRDRVLF. CDR3 bases: TGTGCCAGCAGTACTGAAAACAGGGATCGTGTGCTTTTT.

The chain links TRBV29-1 to TRBJ2-1; no reliable D call. V gave up 4 bases and J gave up 3 bases, with 4 bases separating them. The CDR3 loop spans 11 amino acids. The germline gives CDR1 SQVTM, CDR2 ANQGSEA. CDR3 residues: CSVVLYNEQFF. The CDR3 DNA reads TGCAGCGTTGTTCTCTACAATGAGCAGTTCTTC.

This clone was counted between two and nine times. V gene TRBV27 combines with J gene TRBJ2-7, with D possibly TRBD1 on 6 matching bases. Germline V lookup: CDR1 MNHEY, CDR2 SMNVEV (reference sequence). This CDR3 is built from 14 residues. V lost 5 bases and J 0 bases, leaving 11 bases between the germline ends. The DNA for the CDR3 is TGTGCCAGCAGTCCCCGACAGGACTCCTACGAGCAGTACTTC. The encoded protein is CASSPRQDSYEQYF.

The chain has TRBV18 and TRBJ1-1, with 7 bases lining up with TRBD1. CDR3 length equals 17 residues. V trimming: 2 bases; J trimming: 0 bases; junction bases outside the gene matches: 9. Germline V gene sequence: CDR1 KGHSH, CDR2 LQKENI. The CDR3 DNA reads as TGTGCCAGCTCACCAGAGGGGGCCCCAGGGATGAACACTGAAGCTTTCTTT. Protein sequence: CASSPEGAPGMNTEAFF.

This clone was seen only once. This sequence joins TRBV27 and TRBJ2-7; D might be TRBD1 (5 bases). This CDR3 comprises 16 residues. Germline-derived CDR1 and CDR2 are MNHEY and SMNVEV (reference sequence). V shed 7 bases and J shed 2 bases, with 21 bases lying between them. Here the CDR3 reads CASIATWGPFPYEQYF. As DNA, the CDR3 is TGTGCCAGCATCGCGACTTGGGGCCCTTTCCCCTACGAGCAGTACTTC.

The gene calls are TRBV13 and TRBJ2-1; 9 bases line up with TRBD2. This CDR3 spans 16 amino acids. Per germline, CDR1 PRHDT and CDR2 FYEKMQ (reference sequence). The trim removed 4 bases at V and 8 bases at J, leaving 12 bases unmatched. CDR3 bases: TGTGCCAGCAGCTCAATAGCGGGAGCAGCTTTCCATGAGCAGTTCTTC. Amino acid sequence: CASSSIAGAAFHEQFF. The variable domain in full, completed from reference TRBV13 and TRBJ2-1, reads AAGVIQSPRHLIKEKRETATLKCYPIPRHDTVYWYQQGPGQDPQFLISFYEKMQSDKGSIPDRFSAQQFSDYHSELNMSSLELGDSALYFCASSSIAGAAFHEQFFGPGTRLTVL.

V and J are TRBV19 and TRBJ2-1, with 9 bases identical to TRBD1. CDR3 length: 17 amino acids. The trim removed 2 bases at V and 4 bases at J, leaving 9 bases unmatched. The germline CDR1 and CDR2 sequences are LNHDA and SQIVND (reference sequence). The CDR3 DNA reads as TGTGCCAGTAGTATACCCACCGGGACAGGGCCATACAATGAGCAGTTCTTC. Protein product: CASSIPTGTGPYNEQFF.

This chain uses TRBV28 with TRBJ1-5; 9 nucleotides align to TRBD1. The V segment lost 5 bases and the J segment 1 base; nucleotides outside the gene matches: 9. This CDR3 comprises 17 residues. Per the germline V gene, CDR1 is MDHEN and CDR2 is SYDVKM. The CDR3 sequence: CASSMGQGMGSNQPQHF. The CDR3 nucleotides read TGTGCCAGCAGTATGGGACAGGGAATGGGAAGCAATCAGCCCCAGCATTTT.

The chain couples TRBV6-5 to TRBJ1-5; 7 bases match TRBD1. The V and J ends lost 6 bases and 7 bases, in that order; junction bases with no gene match: 6. The CDR3 consists of 13 residues. Germline values: CDR1 MNHEY, CDR2 SVGAGI. CDR3 nucleotide sequence: TGTGCCAGCAGCCGAGGGGGCGACCAGCCCCAGCATTTT. This sequence encodes CASSRGGDQPQHF.

This chain joins TRBV10-3 and TRBJ2-7; tentative D call: TRBD2 (6 bases). The CDR3 runs to 13 residues. The germline V gene encodes CDR1 ENHRY and CDR2 SYGVKD. V was clipped by 4 bases and J by 3 bases, with 10 bases between them. In DNA form, the CDR3 reads TGTGCCATCAGTGTAGGCGGGGACTACGAGCAGTACTTC. This translates into CAISVGGDYEQYF.

The chain links TRBV9 to TRBJ2-1, with 14 bases matching TRBD2. The CDR3 is 16 amino acids. Looked up from germline, CDR1 is SGDLS and CDR2 is YYNGEE. The V and J ends lost 4 bases and 9 bases, in that order; junction bases with no gene match: 9. The chain's CDR3 is CASSPYGTSGSVEQFF. DNA for the CDR3: TGTGCCAGCAGCCCCTACGGGACTAGCGGGAGTGTTGAGCAGTTCTTC.

This clone was counted between two and nine times. V gene TRBV7-9 combines with J gene TRBJ2-7, with D tentatively TRBD1 (6 bases). This CDR3 comprises 15 residues. From germline, CDR1 is SEHNR and CDR2 FQNEAQ (reference sequence). Trimming pared 3 bases from V and 7 bases from J, leaving 19 bases between. The CDR3 DNA is TGTGCCAGCAGCTTCTTGGGACAAGAACTACGGGAGCAGTACTTC. It specifies CASSFLGQELREQYF.

The chain recombines TRBV4-3 with TRBJ2-5; 8 bases are shared with TRBD2. This CDR3 spans 16 amino acids. CDR1 and CDR2 (germline): LGHNA, YSLEER. Trimming cost V 4 bases and J 5 bases; bases outside gene matches: 12. This CDR3 reads CASSPYLAGRGETQYF. CDR3 sequence (DNA): TGCGCCAGCAGCCCTTACCTAGCGGGTCGTGGGGAGACCCAGTACTTC.

J is TRBJ2-7 and V is TRBV10-2; 8 nucleotides line up with TRBD1. V shed 6 bases, J shed 7 bases, and the junction held 8 bases outside the gene matches. Germline CDR1 reads WSHSY; CDR2 reads SAAADI. The length of the CDR3 is 13 residues. In nucleotides, the CDR3 is TGCGCCAGCAGGCCGACAGGGGCGGGAGAGCAGTACTTC. It yields the protein CASRPTGAGEQYF.

The rearrangement joins TRBV2 to TRBJ1-2, with D tentatively TRBD1 (5 bases). Looked up from germline, CDR1 is SNHLY and CDR2 is FYNNEI. The V end lost 3 bases, the J end lost 5 bases, and 10 bases lay between the germline ends. The CDR3 covers 13 residues. The CDR3 DNA follows: TGTGCCAGCAGTGATAGCAGGGCTTATGGCTACACCTTC. Residues: CASSDSRAYGYTF.

The rearrangement joins TRBV29-1 to TRBJ2-5; 7 bases map to TRBD2. Germline CDR1 reads SQVTM; CDR2 reads ANQGSEA. The CDR3 has 12 amino acids. CDR3: CGTGGSGETQYF. In DNA, the CDR3 is TGCGGCACGGGAGGCAGCGGGGAGACCCAGTACTTC.

The gene calls are TRBV5-6 and TRBJ1-2, with a tentative D call TRBD1 (5 bases). Trimming removed 2 bases from V and 3 bases from J, with 11 bases in between. Germline values: CDR1 SGHDT, CDR2 YYEEEE. The CDR3 runs to 14 residues. The CDR3 nucleotides read TGTGCCAGCAGCTTAGGCGGGGCTTACTATGGCTACACCTTC. Amino acids: CASSLGGAYYGYTF. The variable domain in full, completed from reference TRBV5-6 and TRBJ1-2, reads DAGVTQSPTHLIKTRGQQVTLRCSPKSGHDTVSWYQQALGQGPQFIFQYYEEEERQRGNFPDRFSGHQFPNYSSELNVNALLLGDSALYLCASSLGGAYYGYTFGSGTRLTVV.

V is TRBV27 and J is TRBJ1-5; 8 bases fit TRBD1. Germline trimming cut 3 bases from V and 8 bases from J; bases unmatched to any gene: 12. The CDR3 sequence is 16 residues long. The germline V gene has CDR1 MNHEY and CDR2 SMNVEV (reference sequence). Written as DNA, the CDR3 is TGTGCCAGCAGTTTCCTCGCCGCAGGGGGCGGGGAGCCCCAGCATTTT. Translating gives CASSFLAAGGGEPQHF.

V is TRBV10-1 and J is TRBJ1-5, with D maybe TRBD1 (6 bases). From germline, CDR1 is WNHNN and CDR2 SYGVQD (reference sequence). The CDR3 covers 13 residues. The ends were cut back, 8 bases at V and 3 bases at J, with 11 bases in the middle. CDR3 in DNA: TGCGCCAGCTCCACAGGGCTCAATCAGCCCCAGCATTTT. The encoded protein is CASSTGLNQPQHF.

The chain has TRBV7-9 and TRBJ2-7; 8 nucleotides agree with TRBD2. V dropped 5 bases and J dropped 2; count of bases not matched to a gene: 11. In germline, CDR1 is SEHNR, CDR2 FQNEAQ (reference sequence). There are 16 residues in the CDR3. The CDR3 DNA reads as TGTGCCAGCAGCCCGCCTAGCGGGTGGGGGCCCTACGAGCAGTACTTC. This translates into CASSPPSGWGPYEQYF.

V usage is TRBV7-2 and J usage is TRBJ2-7, with 10 bases matching TRBD1. V was pared by 4 bases and J by 5 bases, with 8 bases of the junction left unmatched. The CDR3 covers 15 residues. CDR1 is SGHTA, CDR2 FQGNSA, per germline. The CDR3 is CASSSLGQGRHEQYF. DNA of the CDR3: TGTGCCAGCAGCTCGCTGGGACAGGGGCGGCACGAGCAGTACTTC.

This clone was seen a single time. This chain connects TRBV18 to TRBJ2-5, with TRBD2 matching over 9 bases. With 5 bases clipped from V and 5 bases from J, the junction kept 12 bases outside the gene matches. The CDR3 is 16 residues long. Germline V gene data show CDR1 as KGHSH and CDR2 as LQKENI. CDR3 DNA: TGTGCCAGCTCAGCTAGCGGGACTCTCCGTGGCGAGACCCAGTACTTC. This codes for CASSASGTLRGETQYF. The variable domain in full, with the rest retrieved from reference TRBV18 and TRBJ2-5, is NAGVMQNPRHLVRRRGQEARLRCSPMKGHSHVYWYRQLPEEGLKFMVYLQKENIIDESGMPKERFSAEFPKEGPSILRIQQVVRGDSAAYFCASSASGTLRGETQYFGPGTRLLVL.